One sample yielded the 27 T cell receptor beta chains listed below, sequenced in a study of response to subunit inactivated influenza vaccine. TCRdb re-derived calls from the RT-PCR reads in MiXCR, one entry per CDR3 protein. This table has around 470,000 distinct CDR3 sequences, less than 7.5% appearing once. Sample: PBMCs from blood, taken about 23 months after vaccination. Receptors were obtained from a man in his fifties or sixties who received an inactivated influenza vaccine.

This clonotype has a handful of counts. The rearrangement joins TRBV28 to TRBJ2-3, with D tentatively TRBD1 (6 bases). Per germline, CDR1 MDHEN and CDR2 SYDVKM. Between the trimmed V and J ends, which lost 6 bases and 4 bases, there was a span of 14 bases. This CDR3 is 14 amino acids long. The CDR3 DNA reads TGTGCCAGCAGCTCCCCAGGACAGTCAGATACGCAGTATTTT. Translation gives CASSSPGQSDTQYF. The full variable domain, rest sourced from reference TRBV28 and TRBJ2-3, is DVKVTQSSRYLVKRTGEKVFLECVQDMDHENMFWYRQDPGLGLRLIYFSYDVKMKEKGDIPEGYSVSREKKERFSLILESASTNQTSMYLCASSSPGQSDTQYFGPGTRLTVL.

The chain joins TRBV11-3 to TRBJ2-2; the D gene is possibly TRBD1 (6 bases). Trimming removed 3 bases from V and 0 bases from J, with 17 bases in between. The CDR3 sequence is 18 residues long. CDR1 and CDR2 (germline): SGHNT, YENEEA. The CDR3 DNA sequence: TGTGCCAGCAGCTTTCTCTATGACAGACAGGCGAACACCGGGGAGCTGTTTTTT. Protein: CASSFLYDRQANTGELFF.

This chain joins TRBV5-1 and TRBJ1-2; D is perhaps TRBD1 (5 bases). Trimming removed 4 bases from V and 5 bases from J, with 12 bases in between. Germline V lookup: CDR1 SGHRS, CDR2 YFSETQ. This CDR3 is built from 13 residues. DNA for the CDR3: TGCGCCAGCAGCGGGGACGGTGGGTATGGCTACACCTTC. Residues: CASSGDGGYGYTF. The variable domain in full, with the rest retrieved from reference TRBV5-1 and TRBJ1-2, is KAGVTQTPRYLIKTRGQQVTLSCSPISGHRSVSWYQQTPGQGLQFLFEYFSETQRNKGNFPGRFSGRQFSNSRSEMNVSTLELGDSALYLCASSGDGGYGYTFGSGTRLTVV.

This clonotype was counted between two and nine times. The chain employs TRBV7-3 and TRBJ2-3; D might be TRBD2 (6 bases). This CDR3 has 14 residues. Germline loops: CDR1 SGHTA, CDR2 FQGTGA. V dropped 4 bases and J dropped 2 bases, with 10 bases sitting between them. The chain's CDR3 is CASSSRGNTDTQYF. The CDR3 region has the DNA TGTGCCAGCAGCTCCCGCGGGAACACAGATACGCAGTATTTT.

The sample holds many counts of this clonotype. The rearrangement uses TRBV12-3 or TRBV12-4 and TRBJ2-7; TRBD2 matches 12 bases. After removal of 4 bases from V and 2 bases from J, the junction contained 6 bases not matched to a gene. The CDR3 loop spans 16 amino acids. The CDR3 bases are TGTGCCAGCAGTTCCACCCGGACTAGCGGGGCCTACGAGCAGTACTTC. Protein: CASSSTRTSGAYEQYF.

A few counts support this clonotype. The gene calls are TRBV4-2 and TRBJ2-5, with 10 bases aligning to TRBD2. J lost 5 bases, V lost 4 bases, and 7 bases had no gene match. There are 15 residues in the CDR3. Germline CDR1 and CDR2: LGHNA and YNFKEQ. This CDR3 is CASSPERGGRETQYF. DNA for the CDR3: TGTGCCAGCAGCCCCGAGCGGGGGGGCCGGGAGACCCAGTACTTC.

The J gene is TRBJ2-3, the V gene TRBV7-2, with a possible D match to TRBD2 (5 bases). CDR1 and CDR2 from the germline V gene are SGHTA and FQGNSA. V lost 3 bases and J 0 bases, leaving 10 bases between the germline ends. The CDR3 length is 15 residues. CDR3 coding DNA: TGTGCCAGCAGCTTCCTTCCTAGCAGCACAGATACGCAGTATTTT. This codes for CASSFLPSSTDTQYF.

The rearrangement links TRBV7-2 to TRBJ2-1; 8 positions match TRBD1. Trimming took 5 bases from V and 12 from J; bases not matched to a gene: 6. Germline V CDR1 and CDR2: SGHTA, FQGNSA. This CDR3 contains 12 residues. CDR3 region: CASSRDRGGQFF. CDR3 in DNA: TGTGCCAGCAGCCGCGACAGGGGAGGGCAGTTCTTC.

This clonotype was found many times. The chain links TRBV7-2 to TRBJ2-1; the D is unclear. CDR1 SGHTA and CDR2 FQGNSA come from the germline V gene. The CDR3 extends over 15 amino acids. V was cut by 2 bases and J by 0 bases, with 8 bases left in between. This CDR3 reads CASSLMGSSYNEQFF. CDR3 sequence (DNA): TGTGCCAGCAGCTTAATGGGAAGCTCCTACAATGAGCAGTTCTTC.

The chain has TRBV7-2 and TRBJ2-3, with a tentative D call TRBD2 (5 bases). The germline gives CDR1 SGHTA, CDR2 FQGNSA. The CDR3 runs to 14 residues. V was trimmed by 3 bases and J by 5 bases, leaving 12 bases between them. The CDR3 spells CASSLASSGDTQYF. The DNA of the CDR3 is TGTGCCAGCAGCTTGGCTAGCAGTGGAGATACGCAGTATTTT.

This clonotype was detected many times. The V and J genes are TRBV6-1 and TRBJ2-1; the match to TRBD1 covers 8 bases. With V trimmed by 8 bases and J by 0 bases, 3 bases remained unmatched. Germline CDR1 reads MNHNS; CDR2 reads SASEGT. The length of the CDR3 is 14 residues. The DNA for the CDR3 is TGTGCCAGCGCTACAGGGGGCTCCTACAATGAGCAGTTCTTC. It encodes CASATGGSYNEQFF.

This chain joins TRBV15 and TRBJ1-2; D unresolved. V was pared by 3 bases and J by 3 bases, with 5 bases between. Per the germline V gene, CDR1 is LNHNV and CDR2 is YYDKDF (reference sequence). This CDR3 comprises 12 residues. As DNA, the CDR3 is TGTGCCACCAGCAGGGGAGACTATGGCTACACCTTC. This encodes CATSRGDYGYTF.

Worth noting for this clonotype: The DNA is left out, because the CDR3 cannot be placed on it with certainty; the CDR3 is given as TCRdb lists it. The chain is built from TRBV5-1 and TRBJ2-7; the table's D call, TRBD1, has no DNA check behind it. The CDR3 adds up to 19 amino acids, both ends counted. CDR1 is SGHRS and CDR2 is YFSETQ in the germline V gene. CDR3 protein: CASSTVGVTSSTSGYEQYF.

The CDR3 here is CASSQGLKDYEQYF. For the CDR3, the DNA is TGCGCCAGCAGCCAAGGTTTAAAGGACTACGAGCAGTACTTC. J is TRBJ2-7 and V is TRBV4-3; D unclear. The CDR3 extends over 14 amino acids. Trimming shortened V by 1 base and J by 3 bases, and 10 bases separated the two germline ends. Germline values: CDR1 LGHNA, CDR2 YSLEER.

This clonotype has more than one count but fewer than ten. The genes are TRBV29-1 and TRBJ1-2; D possibly corresponds to TRBD1 (6 bases). Per germline, CDR1 SQVTM and CDR2 ANQGSEA. V was pared by 0 bases and J by 0 bases, with 14 bases between. CDR3 length: 16 amino acids. CDR3 bases: TGCAGCGTTGAAGATAGGGGGGCCGGGTCTAACTATGGCTACACCTTC. As protein: CSVEDRGAGSNYGYTF.

The V gene is TRBV3-1, the J gene TRBJ2-5, with D perhaps being TRBD1 or TRBD2 (5 bases each). V was cut by 6 bases and J by 0 bases, with 14 bases left in between. This CDR3 region has 15 residues. Germline CDR1 reads LGHDT; CDR2 reads YNNKEL (reference sequence). The CDR3 DNA sequence: TGTGCCAGCAGGGGGGACGGTGGGTACCAAGAGACCCAGTACTTC. Protein sequence: CASRGDGGYQETQYF.

This chain links TRBV13 with TRBJ2-7, with 7 bases lining up with TRBD1. Germline assignment: CDR1 PRHDT and CDR2 FYEKMQ (reference sequence). This CDR3 is built from 11 residues. The junction had 5 bases not matched to a gene; V was cut back by 8 bases and J by 7 bases. The CDR3 here is CASQGTDEQYF. The CDR3 nucleotides read TGTGCCAGCCAAGGGACAGATGAGCAGTACTTC. Drawing the rest from reference TRBV13 and TRBJ2-7, the complete variable domain is AAGVIQSPRHLIKEKRETATLKCYPIPRHDTVYWYQQGPGQDPQFLISFYEKMQSDKGSIPDRFSAQQFSDYHSELNMSSLELGDSALYFCASQGTDEQYFGPGTRLTVT.

This clonotype was found many times. The genes are TRBV9 and TRBJ2-3, with D maybe TRBD1 (5 bases). This CDR3 contains 14 residues. Germline V lookup: CDR1 SGDLS, CDR2 YYNGEE. V gave up 4 bases and J gave up 5 bases, with 14 bases separating them. CDR3 sequence (DNA): TGTGCCAGCAGCCAACAGGACCTGGGAGATACGCAGTATTTT. Translation gives CASSQQDLGDTQYF. The whole variable domain, remainder taken from reference TRBV9 and TRBJ2-3, is DSGVTQTPKHLITATGQRVTLRCSPRSGDLSVYWYQQSLDQGLQFLIQYYNGEERAKGNILERFSAQQFPDLHSELNLSSLELGDSALYFCASSQQDLGDTQYFGPGTRLTVL.

About this clonotype: Being one base from a much bigger clone, this may be a read error. The gene calls are TRBV28 and TRBJ2-3; 7 positions match TRBD2. Germline V gene lookup returns CDR1 MDHEN and CDR2 SYDVKM. This CDR3 contains 15 residues. The CDR3: CASSLLASGTHTQYF. The CDR3 DNA follows: TGTGCCAGCAGTTTATTGGCTAGCGGCACACATACGCAGTATTTT.

This clonotype has only a few counts. V and J are TRBV24-1 and TRBJ2-1; D ambiguous. CDR3 size: 16 residues. The germline gives CDR1 KGHDR, CDR2 SFDVKD. Trimming took off 3 bases at V and 7 bases at J, with 18 bases between the two ends. CDR3 DNA: TGTGCCACCAGTGATGCTCGCGGCGGCATGGGGAATGAGCAGTTCTTC. This gives the protein CATSDARGGMGNEQFF.

This clonotype was seen at least ten times. The chain is built from TRBV20-1 and TRBJ1-1, with D unresolved. Germline lookup yields CDR1 DFQATT and CDR2 SNEGSKA (reference sequence). The V end lost 2 bases, the J end lost 1 base, and 5 bases lay between the germline ends. The CDR3 runs to 12 residues. The CDR3 DNA follows: TGCAGTGCTAGAAGGTCGAACACTGAAGCTTTCTTT. It encodes CSARRSNTEAFF.

Ten or more counts support this clonotype. The gene calls are TRBV5-1 and TRBJ1-1; 9 bases are a match to TRBD1. V gave up 4 bases and J gave up 1 base; unmatched junction bases: 5. This CDR3 spans 15 amino acids. CDR1 SGHRS and CDR2 YFSETQ come from the germline V gene. CDR3 DNA sequence: TGCGCCAGCAGCCCGGGACAGGGTAGGAACACTGAAGCTTTCTTT. It translates to CASSPGQGRNTEAFF.

The chain combines TRBV7-2 with TRBJ2-4; TRBD1 might be the D (6 bases). V lost 5 bases and J 3 bases, leaving 14 bases between the germline ends. This CDR3 spans 15 amino acids. Germline loops: CDR1 SGHTA, CDR2 FQGNSA. For the CDR3, the DNA is TGTGCCAGCAGCCCACAGGGAATGGACAAAAACATTCAGTACTTC. This codes for CASSPQGMDKNIQYF.

A few counts support this clonotype. The rearrangement uses TRBV7-2 and TRBJ2-3; 7 bases agree with TRBD2. With 5 bases clipped from V and 1 base from J, the junction kept 12 bases outside the gene matches. Germline CDR1 is SGHTA and CDR2 is FQGNSA. The CDR3 is made up of 17 amino acids. The DNA for the CDR3 is TGTGCCAGCAGCCATTCCGCGGGAGTCGGAGGCACAGATACGCAGTATTTT. Its translation: CASSHSAGVGGTDTQYF.

This clonotype was counted many times. The J gene is TRBJ2-2, the V gene TRBV11-3; D gene ambiguous. V shed 4 bases and J shed 6 bases, with 6 bases lying between them. The germline V gene encodes CDR1 SGHNT and CDR2 YENEEA. The CDR3 extends over 12 amino acids. CDR3 protein: CASSSFPGELFF. The CDR3 coding sequence is TGTGCCAGCAGCTCGTTCCCCGGGGAGCTGTTTTTT.

This clonotype was recorded many times. V gene TRBV12-3 or TRBV12-4 combines with J gene TRBJ2-5, with a possible D match to TRBD2 (5 bases). The ends were cut back, 3 bases at V and 3 bases at J, with 11 bases in the middle. This CDR3 spans 14 amino acids. CDR3 protein: CASSFESSKETQYF. The CDR3 region has the DNA TGTGCCAGCAGTTTTGAGTCTAGCAAAGAGACCCAGTACTTC.

A few counts support this clonotype. V is TRBV20-1 and J is TRBJ2-3; a weak D match, TRBD1 (6 bases). Looked up from germline, CDR1 is DFQATT and CDR2 is SNEGSKA (reference sequence). This CDR3 has 18 residues. Deletions cut 0 bases from V and 1 base from J, with 20 bases between. This chain's CDR3 is CSARDRQGRGAGTDTQYF. CDR3 nucleotide sequence: TGCAGTGCTAGAGATCGTCAGGGGAGAGGGGCTGGCACAGATACGCAGTATTTT.